Each of the 28 T cell receptor beta chains below was sequenced from the same sample in a study of blood T cell repertoires in COVID-19 (dated by TCRdb to about 2020). The library came from the immunoSEQ multiplex PCR assay. Sourced from immuneACCESS, this table was stored by TCRdb with only in-frame sequences that have V and J called. A share of the clones is absent; for the studies checked, an unresolved V gene accounts for under half, and the remainder has no known explanation. The sample records more than 300,000 clones, just under 90% of which are singletons. Over 9% of the sample goes to the ten largest clones. The specimen was PBMCs or T cells enriched from blood (not recorded which). Receptor source: a woman in her twenties or thirties who had recovered from COVID-19.

The chain joins TRBV28 to TRBJ2-7, with TRBD2 matching over 8 bases. The length of the CDR3 is 14 residues. V trimming: 1 base; J trimming: 12 bases; junction bases outside the gene matches: 11. CDR1 MDHEN and CDR2 SYDVKM come from the germline V gene. CDR3 nucleotide sequence: TGTGCCAGCAGTTTATTCTCGGGGGGGGGACTCCCGTACTTC. Translated, it gives CASSLFSGGGLPYF.

The chain links TRBV27 to TRBJ1-2, with D possibly being TRBD1 (6 bases). Germline loops: CDR1 MNHEY, CDR2 SMNVEV (reference sequence). V dropped 6 bases and J dropped 6 bases, with 14 bases sitting between them. The CDR3 totals 13 residues. The CDR3 region has the DNA TGTGCCAGCAGGTACAGGGCGGGAGATGGCTACACCTTC. This encodes CASRYRAGDGYTF.

The chain recombines TRBV30 with TRBJ1-2; D remains ambiguous. CDR3 length: 14 amino acids. Per germline, CDR1 GTSNPN and CDR2 SVGIG (reference sequence). V shed 0 bases and J shed 1 base, with 9 bases lying between them. CDR3 residues: CAWSVPTGNYGYTF. As DNA, the CDR3 is TGTGCCTGGAGTGTACCCACCGGTAACTATGGCTACACCTTC.

The gene calls are TRBV24-1 and TRBJ2-1, with D perhaps matching TRBD1 (6 bases). Germline values: CDR1 KGHDR, CDR2 SFDVKD. The V end was cut by 2 bases, the J end by 6 bases, with 13 bases between. CDR3 length: 15 amino acids. In DNA, the CDR3 is TGTGCCACCAGTGATTCCGGACAGTCCCCCAATGAGCAGTTCTTC. It is translated as CATSDSGQSPNEQFF.

This clone has just one count. The rearrangement links TRBV5-1 to TRBJ1-2, with TRBD1 matching 7 bases. The CDR3 covers 14 residues. Per germline, CDR1 SGHRS and CDR2 YFSETQ. The ends lost 4 bases at V and 8 bases at J; junction bases unmatched: 11. The DNA of the CDR3 is TGCGCCAGCAGCCCACGAGGACAGGTTCTGGGCTACACCTTC. Translating gives CASSPRGQVLGYTF.

This clone was detected only a few times. The chain couples TRBV10-1 to TRBJ1-1; TRBD1 matches at 11 bases. CDR3 length: 16 amino acids. V lost 5 bases, J lost 4 bases, and 9 bases stayed unmatched. Germline CDR1 is WNHNN and CDR2 is SYGVQD (reference sequence). In DNA, the CDR3 is TGCGCCAGCAGTTACCTCCAGGACAGGGGGCCCACTGAAGCTTTCTTT. It encodes CASSYLQDRGPTEAFF.

The genes are TRBV7-2 and TRBJ2-2; tentative D call: TRBD2 (5 bases). The V and J ends lost 5 bases and 4 bases respectively, with 8 bases between them. Germline V gene data show CDR1 as SGHTA and CDR2 as FQGNSA. The CDR3 loop spans 13 amino acids. The CDR3 reads CASSETSTGELFF. The CDR3 bases are TGTGCCAGCAGCGAAACTAGCACCGGGGAGCTGTTTTTT.

This chain links TRBV4-2 with TRBJ2-7; 11 bases fit TRBD2. CDR3 length equals 15 residues. Germline CDR1 reads LGHNA; CDR2 reads YNFKEQ. The V and J ends lost 4 bases and 4 bases, in that order; junction bases with no gene match: 6. The CDR3 reads CASSREGLAVYEQYF. The CDR3, as DNA: TGTGCCAGCAGCCGTGAGGGACTAGCGGTTTACGAGCAGTACTTC.

The rearrangement links TRBV11-3 to TRBJ2-3, with D unresolved. CDR1 is SGHNT and CDR2 is YENEEA in the germline V gene. V was clipped by 4 bases and J by 2 bases, with 13 bases between them. CDR3 length: 15 residues. Written as DNA, the CDR3 is TGTGCCAGCAGCTCCCAGTCGGAGCTCACAGATACGCAGTATTTT. Protein sequence: CASSSQSELTDTQYF.

The genes are TRBV15 and TRBJ2-7; D may be TRBD2 (6 bases). Germline V CDR1 and CDR2: LNHNV, YYDKDF (reference sequence). Trimming took off 1 base at V and 0 bases at J, with 13 bases between the two ends. The CDR3 length is 16 residues. The CDR3 DNA is TGTGCCACCAGCAGAGTTAAAGCGGGTGCCTCCTACGAGCAGTACTTC. This gives the protein CATSRVKAGASYEQYF.

This rearrangement joins TRBV7-6 to TRBJ1-1; D is unresolved. The length of the CDR3 is 16 residues. Between the trimmed V and J ends, which lost 1 base and 9 bases, there was a span of 21 bases. From germline, CDR1 is SGHVS and CDR2 FNYEAQ. The CDR3 nucleotides are TGTGCCAGCAGCTTAGGTCATAGGTCGGGCAGCGGGAAAGCTTTCTTT. This codes for CASSLGHRSGSGKAFF.

This clone was picked up one time. J is TRBJ1-2 and V is TRBV3-1 (or the pseudogene TRBV3-2), with D unresolved. The CDR3 has 14 residues. Germline loops: CDR1 LGHDT, CDR2 YNNKEL (reference sequence). The V and J ends lost 3 bases and 7 bases respectively, with 15 bases between them. The CDR3 reads CASSHPRGSIGYTF. The DNA of the CDR3 is TGTGCCAGCAGCCACCCACGGGGATCTATTGGCTACACCTTC.

This chain connects TRBV5-6 to TRBJ2-7; 10 bases map to TRBD1. The CDR3 has 15 amino acids. V lost 2 bases and J lost 3; bases outside the gene matches: 5. The germline gives CDR1 SGHDT, CDR2 YYEEEE. The DNA for the CDR3 is TGTGCCAGCAGCTTAGACAGGGGGCCTTTCTACGAGCAGTACTTC. Translated: CASSLDRGPFYEQYF.

The chain is built from TRBV5-1 and TRBJ2-2; 9 bases align to TRBD1. The CDR3 totals 14 residues. From germline, CDR1 is SGHRS and CDR2 YFSETQ. The V segment lost 7 bases and the J segment 4 bases; nucleotides outside the gene matches: 5. CDR3 region: CASYTTGGTGELFF. In DNA, the CDR3 is TGCGCCAGCTACACGACAGGGGGCACCGGGGAGCTGTTTTTT.

The chain couples TRBV5-6 to TRBJ1-2, with TRBD1 matching 9 bases. Germline V gene sequence: CDR1 SGHDT, CDR2 YYEEEE. This CDR3 is built from 15 residues. V shed 3 bases, J shed 8 bases, and the junction held 11 bases outside the gene matches. The chain's CDR3 is CASSWGQGDPWGYTF. The CDR3, as DNA: TGTGCCAGCAGCTGGGGACAGGGAGACCCCTGGGGCTACACCTTC.

There are a few counts of this clone. The chain is built from TRBV2 and TRBJ2-7; 9 positions agree with TRBD1. The CDR3 runs 15 residues. J was trimmed by 1 base and V by 6 bases; bases with no gene match: 7. The germline gives CDR1 SNHLY, CDR2 FYNNEI. The CDR3 DNA is TGTGCCAGCAGCCACGGGACAGGGCTTTCCTACGAGCAGTACTTC. Encoded protein: CASSHGTGLSYEQYF.

The chain combines TRBV9 with TRBJ2-3; 8 positions agree with TRBD1. The V gene's germline CDR1 is SGDLS and CDR2 YYNGEE. V was clipped by 4 bases and J by 1 base; unmatched bases: 8. This CDR3 spans 16 amino acids. In DNA form, the CDR3 reads TGTGCCAGCAGCATCAATCCGGGACAGGGCACAGATACGCAGTATTTT. Its translation is CASSINPGQGTDTQYF. The full variable domain, in which reference TRBV9 and TRBJ2-3 provide the parts outside the CDR3, is DSGVTQTPKHLITATGQRVTLRCSPRSGDLSVYWYQQSLDQGLQFLIQYYNGEERAKGNILERFSAQQFPDLHSELNLSSLELGDSALYFCASSINPGQGTDTQYFGPGTRLTVL.

The chain has TRBV27 and TRBJ2-7, with 9 bases that match TRBD1. Germline CDR1 is MNHEY and CDR2 is SMNVEV (reference sequence). The V gene end was trimmed by 8 bases and the J gene end by 4 bases; junction bases not matched to a gene: 15. The CDR3 is made up of 16 amino acids. This CDR3 reads CASALKPGQGGYEQYF. The DNA for the CDR3 is TGTGCCAGCGCTTTAAAACCGGGACAGGGTGGTTACGAGCAGTACTTC.

This chain joins TRBV7-6 and TRBJ1-1; maybe TRBD1 (6 bases). Germline CDR1 SGHVS, CDR2 FNYEAQ. The CDR3 loop spans 17 amino acids. V was shortened by 1 base and J by 2 bases, with 17 bases between the two germline ends. The CDR3 loop is CASSLVHDRTGNTEAFF. The DNA for the CDR3 is TGTGCCAGCAGCTTAGTTCATGACAGGACGGGTAACACTGAAGCTTTCTTT.

The V gene is TRBV5-4, the J gene TRBJ1-2, with TRBD1 identical over 11 bases. The CDR3 runs 15 residues. The V gene's germline CDR1 is SGHNT and CDR2 YYREEE (reference sequence). The ends lost 2 bases at V and 5 bases at J; junction bases unmatched: 5. This chain's CDR3 is CASSLWTGGAYGYTF. CDR3 bases: TGTGCCAGCAGCTTATGGACAGGGGGCGCGTATGGCTACACCTTC.

The V and J genes are TRBV9 and TRBJ2-5; D perhaps matches TRBD2 (5 bases). Trimming pared 0 bases from V and 5 bases from J, leaving 14 bases between. The CDR3 has 15 residues. CDR1 is SGDLS and CDR2 is YYNGEE in the germline V gene. CDR3 residues: CASSVAGGSVETQYF. The CDR3 region has the DNA TGTGCCAGCAGCGTAGCTGGAGGTAGCGTGGAGACCCAGTACTTC.

This sequence joins TRBV15 and TRBJ2-1; 7 bases line up with TRBD2. Per germline, CDR1 LNHNV and CDR2 YYDKDF (reference sequence). The CDR3 consists of 16 residues. The J segment lost 6 bases and the V segment lost 1 base, leaving 9 bases of the junction unmatched. Here the CDR3 DNA reads TGTGCCACCAGCAGAGGGGTCCTAGCGGATTCCAATGAGCAGTTCTTC. Translation: CATSRGVLADSNEQFF. Full variable domain (outside the CDR3, taken from reference TRBV15 and TRBJ2-1): DAMVIQNPRYQVTQFGKPVTLSCSQTLNHNVMYWYQQKSSQAPKLLFHYYDKDFNNEADTPDNFQSRRPNTSFCFLDIRSPGLGDTAMYLCATSRGVLADSNEQFFGPGTRLTVL.

This clone was detected only once. V gene TRBV27 combines with J gene TRBJ2-1, with 7 nucleotides matching TRBD2. CDR1 MNHEY and CDR2 SMNVEV come from the germline V gene (reference sequence). V was pared by 6 bases and J by 10 bases, with 12 bases of the junction left unmatched. The CDR3 spans 14 residues. CDR3 residues: CASSVSGTIQEQFF. In nucleotides, the CDR3 is TGTGCCAGCAGCGTATCCGGGACTATCCAGGAGCAGTTCTTC.

The chain recombines TRBV16 with TRBJ1-5, with D possibly TRBD1 on 6 matching bases. V lost 4 bases to trimming and J lost 4 bases, with 11 bases between them. The V gene's germline CDR1 is KGHSY and CDR2 FQNENV. The CDR3 is 14 residues long. CDR3 region: CASSPLGQNQPQHF. The CDR3, as DNA: TGTGCCAGCAGCCCCTTAGGACAGAATCAGCCCCAGCATTTT.

The rearrangement uses TRBV6-6 and TRBJ2-7; maybe TRBD2 (6 bases). The germline gives CDR1 MNHNY, CDR2 SVGAGI (reference sequence). V was cut by 0 bases and J by 4 bases, with 10 bases left in between. The CDR3 has 14 amino acids. The DNA of the CDR3 is TGTGCCAGCAGTTACTCGGCGGGGACTTACGAGCAGTACTTC. As protein: CASSYSAGTYEQYF.

The chain uses TRBV18 and TRBJ1-2, with D perhaps matching TRBD1 (6 bases). This CDR3 has 13 amino acids. Trimming stripped 11 bases from V and 2 bases from J, with 15 bases between. CDR1 is KGHSH, CDR2 LQKENI, per germline. CDR3 loop: CAARTDSNYGYTF. CDR3 DNA sequence: TGTGCCGCCAGGACAGATTCAAACTATGGCTACACCTTC.

The V and J genes are TRBV7-9 and TRBJ2-5; tentatively, D is TRBD2 (5 bases). Trimming took 9 bases from V and 3 from J, leaving 20 bases between them. Per germline, CDR1 SEHNR and CDR2 FQNEAQ (reference sequence). The CDR3 spans 15 residues. The CDR3 loop is CASRRSAGGEETQYF. In nucleotides, the CDR3 is TGTGCCAGTAGGAGGAGTGCCGGAGGAGAAGAGACCCAGTACTTC.

This clone was seen only a few times. J is TRBJ1-3 and V is TRBV5-5; 7 bases agree with TRBD1. Germline CDR1 reads SGHKS; CDR2 reads YYEKEE (reference sequence). The CDR3 totals 14 residues. The V gene end was trimmed by 5 bases and the J gene end by 0 bases; junction bases not matched to a gene: 2. The CDR3 region is CASRPGGSGNTIYF. The CDR3 region has the DNA TGTGCCAGCAGACCAGGGGGCTCTGGAAACACCATATATTTT.